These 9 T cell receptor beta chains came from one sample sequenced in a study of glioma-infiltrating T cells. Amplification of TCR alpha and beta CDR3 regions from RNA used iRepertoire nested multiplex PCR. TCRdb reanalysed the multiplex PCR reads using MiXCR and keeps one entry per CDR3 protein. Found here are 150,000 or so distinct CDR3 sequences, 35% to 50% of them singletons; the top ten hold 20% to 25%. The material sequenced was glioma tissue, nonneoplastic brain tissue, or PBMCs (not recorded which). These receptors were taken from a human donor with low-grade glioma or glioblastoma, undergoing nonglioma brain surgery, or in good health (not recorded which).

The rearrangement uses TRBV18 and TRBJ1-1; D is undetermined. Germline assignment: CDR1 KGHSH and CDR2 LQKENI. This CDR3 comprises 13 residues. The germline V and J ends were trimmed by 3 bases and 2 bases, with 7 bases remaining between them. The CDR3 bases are TGTGCCAGCTCACCCCCTACCAACACTGAAGCTTTCTTT. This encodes CASSPPTNTEAFF. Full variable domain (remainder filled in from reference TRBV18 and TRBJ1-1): NAGVMQNPRHLVRRRGQEARLRCSPMKGHSHVYWYRQLPEEGLKFMVYLQKENIIDESGMPKERFSAEFPKEGPSILRIQQVVRGDSAAYFCASSPPTNTEAFFGQGTRLTVV.

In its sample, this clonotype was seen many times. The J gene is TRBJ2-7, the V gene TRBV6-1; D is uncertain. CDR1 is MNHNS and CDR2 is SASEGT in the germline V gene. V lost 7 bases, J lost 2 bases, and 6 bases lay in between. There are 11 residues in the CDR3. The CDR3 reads CASMGTYEQYF. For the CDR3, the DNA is TGTGCCAGCATGGGGACCTACGAGCAGTACTTC.

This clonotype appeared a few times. CDR3 protein: CSAMQLTDPSLYNSPLHF. The CDR3, as DNA: TGCAGTGCTATGCAACTGACAGATCCCTCACTATATAATTCACCCCTCCACTTT. The rearrangement uses TRBV20-1 and TRBJ1-6, with a tentative D call TRBD1 (5 bases). The CDR3 sequence is 18 residues long. V was cut by 4 bases and J by 4 bases, with 23 bases left in between. Per the germline V gene, CDR1 is DFQATT and CDR2 is SNEGSKA (reference sequence).

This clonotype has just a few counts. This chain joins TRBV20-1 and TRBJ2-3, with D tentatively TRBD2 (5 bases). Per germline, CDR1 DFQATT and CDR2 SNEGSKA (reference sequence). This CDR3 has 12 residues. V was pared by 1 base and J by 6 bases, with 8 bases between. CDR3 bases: TGCAGTGCTAGAGGACTATCTGATACGCAGTATTTT. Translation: CSARGLSDTQYF.

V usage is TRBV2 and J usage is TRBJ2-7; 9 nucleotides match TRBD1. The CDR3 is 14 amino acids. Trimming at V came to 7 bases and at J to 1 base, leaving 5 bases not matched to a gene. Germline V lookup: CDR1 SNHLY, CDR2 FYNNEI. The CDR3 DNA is TGTGCCAGCATGACCGGGACAGGGTCCTACGAGCAGTACTTC. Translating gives CASMTGTGSYEQYF.

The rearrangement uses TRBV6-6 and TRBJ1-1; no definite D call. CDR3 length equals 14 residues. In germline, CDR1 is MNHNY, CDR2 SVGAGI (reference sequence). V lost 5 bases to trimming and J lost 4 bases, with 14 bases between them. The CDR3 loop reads CASSAQRSSTEAFF. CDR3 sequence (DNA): TGTGCCAGCAGTGCACAGCGGTCGAGCACTGAAGCTTTCTTT.

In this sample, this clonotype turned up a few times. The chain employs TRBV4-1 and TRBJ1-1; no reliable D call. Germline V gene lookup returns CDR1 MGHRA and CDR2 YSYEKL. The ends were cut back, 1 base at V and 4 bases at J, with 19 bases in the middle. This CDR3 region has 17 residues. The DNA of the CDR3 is TGCGCCAGCAGCCAAGTGAAATCGCAGAGTTGGGGCACTGAAGCTTTCTTT. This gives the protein CASSQVKSQSWGTEAFF.

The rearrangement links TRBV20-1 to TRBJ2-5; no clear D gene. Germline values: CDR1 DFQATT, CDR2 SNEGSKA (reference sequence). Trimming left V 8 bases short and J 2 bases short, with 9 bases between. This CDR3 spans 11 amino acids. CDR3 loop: CSIEQQETQYF. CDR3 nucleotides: TGCAGTATAGAGCAGCAAGAGACCCAGTACTTC.

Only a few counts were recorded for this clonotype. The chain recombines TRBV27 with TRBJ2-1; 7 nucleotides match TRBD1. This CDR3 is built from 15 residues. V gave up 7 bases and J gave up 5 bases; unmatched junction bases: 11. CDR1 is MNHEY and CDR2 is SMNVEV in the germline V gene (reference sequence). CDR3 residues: CASNPGQAGHNEQFF. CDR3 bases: TGTGCCAGCAACCCAGGACAGGCCGGTCACAATGAGCAGTTCTTC.